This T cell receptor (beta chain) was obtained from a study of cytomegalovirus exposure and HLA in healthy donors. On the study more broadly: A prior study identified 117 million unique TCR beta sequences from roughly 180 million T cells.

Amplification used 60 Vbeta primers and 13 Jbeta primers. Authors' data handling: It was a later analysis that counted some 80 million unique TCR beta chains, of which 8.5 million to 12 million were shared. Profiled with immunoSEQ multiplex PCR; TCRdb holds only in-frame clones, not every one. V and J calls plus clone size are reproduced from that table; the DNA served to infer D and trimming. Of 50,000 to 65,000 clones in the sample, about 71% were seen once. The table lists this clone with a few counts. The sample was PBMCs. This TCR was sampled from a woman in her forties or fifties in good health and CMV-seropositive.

The DNA of the CDR3 is TGCGCCAGCAGCTTGAATTTGAACGGGAGGAACACCGGGGAGCTGTTTTTT. Amino acid sequence: CASSLNLNGRNTGELFF. This chain connects TRBV5-1 to TRBJ2-2, with a weak D call TRBD2 (6 bases). The CDR3 contains 17 residues. Germline V gene sequence: CDR1 SGHRS, CDR2 YFSETQ. The V gene lost 1 base and the J gene lost 1 base, with 14 bases spanning the gap.